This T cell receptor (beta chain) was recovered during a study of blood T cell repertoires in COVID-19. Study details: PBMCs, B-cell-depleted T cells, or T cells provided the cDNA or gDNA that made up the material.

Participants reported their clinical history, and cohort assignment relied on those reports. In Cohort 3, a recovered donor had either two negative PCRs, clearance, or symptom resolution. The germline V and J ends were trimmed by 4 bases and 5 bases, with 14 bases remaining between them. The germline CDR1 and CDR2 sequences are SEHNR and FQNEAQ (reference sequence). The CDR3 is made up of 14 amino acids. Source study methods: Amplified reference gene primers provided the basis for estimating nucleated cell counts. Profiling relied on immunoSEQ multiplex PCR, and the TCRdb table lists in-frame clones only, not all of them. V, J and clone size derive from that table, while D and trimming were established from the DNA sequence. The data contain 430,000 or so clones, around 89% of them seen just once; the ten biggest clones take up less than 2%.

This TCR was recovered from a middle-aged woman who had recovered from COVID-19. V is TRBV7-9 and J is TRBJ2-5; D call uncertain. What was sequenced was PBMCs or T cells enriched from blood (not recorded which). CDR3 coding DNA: TGTGCCAGCAGCTCCTCTTTAGGCGGTGAGACCCAGTACTTC. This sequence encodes CASSSSLGGETQYF.